The present T cell receptor (beta chain) was sequenced within a study of cytomegalovirus exposure and HLA in healthy donors. The donors were members of the roughly 120-subject validation cohort (separate from the roughly 700-subject first cohort). The CDR3 extends over 15 amino acids. CDR1 is MNHNS, CDR2 SASEGT, per germline. The J segment lost 4 bases and the V segment lost 5 bases, leaving 9 bases of the junction unmatched. Study-level points and caveats: Whilst most TCR sequences proved rare, a subset of public TCRs occurred across many donors. The study designated around 150 TCR beta chains cytomegalovirus-associated.

This clone was seen a handful of times. Antigen: not known. Sequenced by immunoSEQ multiplex PCR; TCRdb stores in-frame clones only, minus some. In the table there are 55,000 to 70,000 clones, more than 85% of which are singletons. The receptor was isolated from a man between 18 and 29 years old in good health and CMV-seropositive. The specimen sequenced was PBMCs. The rearrangement uses TRBV6-1 and TRBJ1-2; 8 bases fit TRBD1. The CDR3 loop reads CASSQSGTGSYGYTF. The DNA of the CDR3 is TGTGCCAGCAGTCAATCCGGGACAGGAAGCTATGGCTACACCTTC.